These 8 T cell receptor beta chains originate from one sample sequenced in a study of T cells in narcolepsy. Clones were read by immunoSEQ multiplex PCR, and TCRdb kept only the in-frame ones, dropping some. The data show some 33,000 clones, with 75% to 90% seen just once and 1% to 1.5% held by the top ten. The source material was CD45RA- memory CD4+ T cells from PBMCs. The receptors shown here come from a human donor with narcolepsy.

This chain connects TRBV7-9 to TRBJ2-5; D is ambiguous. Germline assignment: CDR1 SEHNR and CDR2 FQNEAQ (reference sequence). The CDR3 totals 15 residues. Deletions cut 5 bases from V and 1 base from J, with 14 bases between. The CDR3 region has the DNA TGTGCCAGCAGCGCCCTGCAGTACTCCCAAGAGACCCAGTACTTC. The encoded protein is CASSALQYSQETQYF.

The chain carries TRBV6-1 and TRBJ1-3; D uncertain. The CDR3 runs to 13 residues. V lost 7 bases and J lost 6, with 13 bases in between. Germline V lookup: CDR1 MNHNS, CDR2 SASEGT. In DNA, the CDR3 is TGTGCCAGCACTAAAGGAGAGAAAAACACCATATATTTT. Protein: CASTKGEKNTIYF.

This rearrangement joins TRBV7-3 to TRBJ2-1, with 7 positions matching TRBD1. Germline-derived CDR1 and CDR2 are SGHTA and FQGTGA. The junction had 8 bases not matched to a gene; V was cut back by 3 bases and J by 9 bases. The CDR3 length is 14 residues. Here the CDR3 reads CASSFGVTGTEQFF. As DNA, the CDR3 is TGTGCCAGCAGCTTTGGGGTGACAGGGACTGAGCAGTTCTTC.

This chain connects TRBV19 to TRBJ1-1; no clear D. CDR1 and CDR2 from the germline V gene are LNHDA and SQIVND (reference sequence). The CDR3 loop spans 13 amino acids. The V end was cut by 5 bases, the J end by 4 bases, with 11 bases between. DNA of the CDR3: TGTGCCAGTAGTTATGAACGCGTCACTGAAGCTTTCTTT. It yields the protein CASSYERVTEAFF.

CDR3 in DNA: TGTGCCAGCAGTTATGCCGGGACCACAGATACGCAGTATTTT. It is translated as CASSYAGTTDTQYF. This chain uses TRBV6-6 with TRBJ2-3; perhaps D is TRBD1 or TRBD2 (5 bases each). Germline V gene lookup returns CDR1 MNHNY and CDR2 SVGAGI (reference sequence). Trimming took off 3 bases at V and 2 bases at J, with 9 bases between the two ends. This CDR3 is built from 14 residues.

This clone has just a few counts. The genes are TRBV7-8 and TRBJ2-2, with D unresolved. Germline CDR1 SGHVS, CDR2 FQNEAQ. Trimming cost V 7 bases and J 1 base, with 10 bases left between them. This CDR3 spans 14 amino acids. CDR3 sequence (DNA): TGTGCCAGCACTAGACTCTTGAACACCGGGGAGCTGTTTTTT. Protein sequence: CASTRLLNTGELFF.

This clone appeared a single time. The CDR3 sequence: CASSFGALGSSDEKLFF. Here the CDR3 DNA reads TGCGCCAGCAGCTTTGGGGCTTTGGGAAGTTCAGATGAAAAACTGTTTTTT. The chain recombines TRBV5-1 with TRBJ1-4; TRBD1 is a possible D gene (5 bases). Germline lookup yields CDR1 SGHRS and CDR2 YFSETQ. CDR3 length equals 17 residues. Between the trimmed V and J ends, which lost 2 bases and 6 bases, there was a span of 20 bases.

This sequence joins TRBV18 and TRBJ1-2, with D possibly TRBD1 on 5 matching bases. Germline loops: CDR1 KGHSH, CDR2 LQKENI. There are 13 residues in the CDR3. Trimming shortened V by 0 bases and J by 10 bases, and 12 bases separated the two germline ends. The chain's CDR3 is CASSPPPGALYTF. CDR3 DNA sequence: TGTGCCAGCTCACCACCACCCGGGGCTCTCTACACCTTC.